The T cell receptor (beta chain) under discussion was sequenced for a study of vaccination effects on CD4 cells after COVID-19. Study-level points and caveats: Clonal contraction was marked in infection- and vaccine-induced clones late after vaccination.

This clone turned up a few times. Its antigen is currently unknown. Using viral peptide pools, the ViraFEST assay grew out antigen-specific CD4+ T cells prior to sequencing. The culture ran for less than 12 days, and then CD4+ T cells were isolated. Participants were vaccinated with two doses of either the BNT162b2 or mRNA-1273 vaccine. They grew around 2.2 million PBMC in each well, adding 10 IU/ml IL-2 and 7.5 to 10 ug/ml peptides. IL-2 medium was substituted for half the medium on days 3 and 7. The data were produced by immunoSEQ multiplex PCR, yet TCRdb's version contains in-frame clones alone and is incomplete. Of over 25,000 clones listed, 60% to 80% are singletons. CDR3 length: 15 residues. Germline CDR1 SGDLS, CDR2 YYNGEE. Trimming stripped 0 bases from V and 5 bases from J, with 14 bases between.

This TCR was sampled from a human donor who received a COVID-19 vaccine. Some clones in this sample may be carry-over from other donors' samples. This sample comprised CD4+ T cells from PBMCs cultured with SARS-CoV-2 spike peptides, obtained after COVID-19 vaccination. The chain has TRBV9 and TRBJ2-5, with a weak D call TRBD2 (5 bases). CDR3 DNA: TGTGCCAGCAGCGTAGCAGGCGGGCTCGTCGAGACCCAGTACTTC. This gives the protein CASSVAGGLVETQYF.